One sample yielded the 27 T cell receptor beta chains listed below, sequenced in a study of T cell repertoires in cytomegalovirus infection. TCRdb reanalysed the reads using MiXCR and keeps one entry per CDR3 protein. The sample records fewer than 550,000 distinct CDR3 sequences, about a quarter being singletons. The sample consisted of PBMCs. The receptors were gathered from a human donor in good health (CMV status not recorded). Some clones in this sample may be carry-over from other donors' samples.

The rearrangement links TRBV7-2 to TRBJ2-7, with D unresolved. Per germline, CDR1 SGHTA and CDR2 FQGNSA. The V and J ends lost 2 bases and 3 bases respectively, with 14 bases between them. The length of the CDR3 is 15 residues. The CDR3 protein is CASSLQQESGYEQYF. CDR3 in DNA: TGTGCCAGCAGCTTACAGCAGGAGTCGGGCTACGAGCAGTACTTC.

The DNA of the CDR3 is TGTGCCAGCGGACAGGGGAATGAAAAACTGTTTTTT. Residues: CASGQGNEKLFF. The chain uses TRBV12-3 or TRBV12-4 and TRBJ1-4, with 9 bases aligning to TRBD1. The trim removed 8 bases at V and 5 bases at J, leaving 0 bases unmatched. The CDR3 has 12 residues.

V usage is TRBV24-1 and J usage is TRBJ2-1, with TRBD2 matching 7 bases. J gave up 4 bases and V 7 bases, and 9 bases lay outside the gene matches. This CDR3 is built from 15 residues. The germline V gene encodes CDR1 KGHDR and CDR2 SFDVKD. CDR3 nucleotides: TGTGCCACCAGGGGGAAGGCTAGCGGATACAATGAGCAGTTCTTC. This sequence encodes CATRGKASGYNEQFF.

This clonotype has only a few counts. V is TRBV7-9 and J is TRBJ2-2, with D perhaps matching TRBD2 (6 bases). V was pared by 5 bases and J by 4 bases, with 11 bases between. This CDR3 region has 14 residues. Germline V gene sequence: CDR1 SEHNR, CDR2 FQNEAQ (reference sequence). CDR3 amino acids: CASSRAEGTGELFF. CDR3 DNA sequence: TGTGCCAGCAGCCGGGCGGAGGGCACCGGGGAGCTGTTTTTT.

The chain couples TRBV12-3 or TRBV12-4 to TRBJ2-7, with TRBD2 matching over 8 bases. The CDR3 has 15 amino acids. J lost 2 bases, V lost 6 bases, and 9 bases had no gene match. The CDR3 DNA is TGTGCCAGCAGCCCACTGGGCGGGAGGACCTACGAGCAGTACTTC. It encodes CASSPLGGRTYEQYF.

This clonotype was seen just once. This chain links TRBV12-3 or TRBV12-4 with TRBJ2-1; no reliable D call. CDR3 length: 14 residues. V gave up 2 bases and J gave up 9 bases, with 14 bases separating them. For the CDR3, the DNA is TGTGCCAGCAGTTTACAGCTAGGAGCCGGTGAGCAGTTCTTC. Its translation: CASSLQLGAGEQFF.

This chain connects TRBV7-9 to TRBJ1-1; D remains ambiguous. V lost 7 bases and J 0 bases, leaving 9 bases between the germline ends. The CDR3 runs 13 residues. The germline V gene encodes CDR1 SEHNR and CDR2 FQNEAQ (reference sequence). The CDR3 loop reads CASMTGLNTEAFF. In DNA, the CDR3 is TGTGCCAGCATGACGGGGTTGAACACTGAAGCTTTCTTT.

The CDR3 here is CASSYPGGVEQYV. In DNA form, the CDR3 reads TGTGCCAGCAGTTACCCTGGGGGGGTCGAGCAGTACGTC. The V gene is TRBV6-2 or TRBV6-3, the J gene TRBJ2-7, with 7 bases aligning to TRBD2. J was trimmed by 6 bases and V by 2 bases; bases with no gene match: 4. The CDR3 contains 13 residues. CDR1 MNHEY and CDR2 SVGEGT come from the germline V gene.

This clonotype has a count of ten or more. V gene TRBV12-5 combines with J gene TRBJ2-6; TRBD2 agrees at 8 bases. After removal of 0 bases from V and 0 bases from J, the junction contained 7 bases not matched to a gene. The CDR3 runs 19 residues. Germline loops: CDR1 LGHNT, CDR2 FRNRAP. CDR3: CASGLVRGGANSGANVLTF. As DNA, the CDR3 is TGTGCTAGTGGTTTGGTACGGGGGGGTGCTAACTCTGGGGCCAACGTCCTGACTTTC.

In its sample, this clonotype was seen many times. The genes are TRBV7-2 and TRBJ2-3, with D perhaps TRBD1 (6 bases). The length of the CDR3 is 16 residues. V lost 5 bases, J lost 5 bases, and 20 bases lay in between. Looked up from germline, CDR1 is SGHTA and CDR2 is FQGNSA. The CDR3 DNA sequence: TGTGCCAGCAGCCCCCAAACGGGGCGAGGGGGAGATACGCAGTATTTT. Its protein product is CASSPQTGRGGDTQYF. Together with reference TRBV7-2 and TRBJ2-3, the CDR3 gives the full variable domain: GAGVSQSPSNKVTEKGKDVELRCDPISGHTALYWYRQSLGQGLEFLIYFQGNSAPDKSGLPSDRFSAERTGGSVSTLTIQRTQQEDSAVYLCASSPQTGRGGDTQYFGPGTRLTVL.

The chain links TRBV6-2 or TRBV6-3 to TRBJ2-1; 14 bases are a match to TRBD2. V lost 6 bases, J lost 5 bases, and 3 bases stayed unmatched. The CDR3 consists of 15 residues. Germline CDR1 and CDR2: MNHEY and SVGEGT. For the CDR3, the DNA is TGTGCCAGCAGGACGGGACTAGCGGGAGACAATGAGCAGTTCTTC. It translates to CASRTGLAGDNEQFF.

This chain links TRBV13 with TRBJ2-7; D is perhaps TRBD1 (6 bases). CDR3 length: 15 amino acids. The V gene's germline CDR1 is PRHDT and CDR2 FYEKMQ (reference sequence). The ends were cut back, 1 base at V and 5 bases at J, with 15 bases in the middle. The CDR3 nucleotides read TGTGCCAGCAGCTTAGTTACAGGGATAACCAACGAGCAGTACTTC. It translates to CASSLVTGITNEQYF.

On this clonotype itself: This may stem from a read error, because a much larger clone lies one nucleotide away. The J gene is TRBJ1-5, the V gene TRBV12-3 or TRBV12-4; no clear D gene. Trimming removed 7 bases at V and 15 bases at J, with 19 bases between. The CDR3 contains 12 residues. CDR3 DNA sequence: TGTGCCAGCACCTCGTTGGGCCTAGCCCTGCATTTT. It yields the protein CASTSLGLALHF.

Many counts were recorded for this clonotype. The chain carries TRBV7-2 and TRBJ2-7; D possibly uses TRBD1 or TRBD2 (5 bases each). Trimming left V 6 bases short and J 4 bases short, with 19 bases between. The CDR3 runs 15 residues. The germline V gene encodes CDR1 SGHTA and CDR2 FQGNSA. The CDR3 DNA sequence: TGTGCCAGCAGTCCCGGGGTTTCCCGACAGTACGAGCAGTACGTC. Amino acids: CASSPGVSRQYEQYV.

This clonotype was counted once. This sequence joins TRBV7-9 and TRBJ2-2; 7 bases map to TRBD2. Germline V CDR1 and CDR2: SEHNR, FQNEAQ (reference sequence). The CDR3 totals 14 residues. This chain's CDR3 is CASGGGPTSGELFF. CDR3 DNA: TGTGCTAGCGGCGGGGGACCTACAAGCGGGGAGCTGTTTTTT.

In the case of this clonotype: Mismatch with germline at one junction end may stem from a read error. The V gene is TRBV7-6, the J gene TRBJ1-5; D is unresolved. Germline V gene sequence: CDR1 SGHVS, CDR2 FNYEAQ. The length of the CDR3 is 14 residues. The CDR3 loop is CASSHPGRHQSQHF. CDR3 DNA sequence: TGTGCCAGCAGCCACCCGGGGAGGCATCAGTCCCAGCATTTT.

The rearrangement links TRBV9 to TRBJ1-4, with D unresolved. In germline, CDR1 is SGDLS, CDR2 YYNGEE. The CDR3 spans 17 residues. V was shortened by 0 bases and J by 4 bases, with 16 bases between the two germline ends. CDR3 amino acids: CASSVGVAAGGNEKLFF. Here the CDR3 DNA reads TGTGCCAGCAGCGTAGGGGTGGCGGCCGGAGGTAATGAAAAACTGTTTTTT.

This chain joins TRBV20-1 and TRBJ2-6; 15 bases match TRBD2. The CDR3 extends over 20 amino acids. Germline assignment: CDR1 DFQATT and CDR2 SNEGSKA (reference sequence). The V gene end was trimmed by 6 bases and the J gene end by 1 base; junction bases not matched to a gene: 13. The CDR3 DNA is TGCAGTGCCCCCGGACTAGCGGGAGGGGGACTAACTTCTGGGGCCAACGTCCTGACTTTC. It yields the protein CSAPGLAGGGLTSGANVLTF.

The V gene is TRBV29-1, the J gene TRBJ2-3; 9 bases agree with TRBD2. The V gene's germline CDR1 is SQVTM and CDR2 ANQGSEA. The CDR3 length is 16 residues. The V segment lost 1 base and the J segment 4 bases; nucleotides outside the gene matches: 9. This chain's CDR3 is CSVEGVASGTPDTQYF. DNA for the CDR3: TGCAGCGTTGAAGGGGTGGCTAGCGGGACTCCAGATACGCAGTATTTT.

Note on this clonotype: With a much larger clone just one base away, this may be a read error. The DNA of the CDR3 is TGTGCCAGCAGCTTAGCCCCCCAAGAGACCCGGTACTTC. Its translation is CASSLAPQETRYF. The chain has TRBV7-2 and TRBJ2-5; no firm D call. Germline V gene sequence: CDR1 SGHTA, CDR2 FQGNSA. CDR3 length: 13 amino acids.

This clonotype has a count of ten or more. The chain recombines TRBV4-3 with TRBJ2-2, with D perhaps TRBD1 (5 bases). The CDR3 extends over 15 amino acids. V was pared by 4 bases and J by 5 bases, with 14 bases between. CDR1 and CDR2 (germline): LGHNA, YSLEER. The CDR3, as DNA: TGCGCCAGCAGCCTCTATCCGACAGTAACCGGGGAGCTGTTTTTT. This translates into CASSLYPTVTGELFF.

This clonotype has only a few counts. The CDR3 DNA sequence: TGTGCCAGCAGCTTCACCACAGTGAACACTGAAGCTTTCTTT. Its protein product is CASSFTTVNTEAFF. The chain recombines TRBV7-9 with TRBJ1-1; the D is unclear. The CDR3 has 14 residues. Germline V gives CDR1 SEHNR, CDR2 FQNEAQ (reference sequence). V was clipped by 3 bases and J by 0 bases, with 8 bases between them.

This clonotype showed up just a few times. The CDR3 nucleotides read TGTGCCAGCAGCTTGCATCACCCGGGACAGGGGGAGGACGAGCAGTACTTC. Protein sequence: CASSLHHPGQGEDEQYF. The chain employs TRBV5-5 and TRBJ2-7; 11 bases are a match to TRBD1. Germline V gene lookup returns CDR1 SGHKS and CDR2 YYEKEE (reference sequence). Trimming at V came to 1 base and at J to 5 bases, leaving 11 bases not matched to a gene. The CDR3 contains 17 residues.

This clonotype was counted many times. The CDR3 sequence is CASREEGRAHRPDTQYF. The CDR3 DNA reads as TGTGCCAGCAGGGAGGAGGGGCGGGCCCACCGCCCGGATACGCAGTATTTT. This chain joins TRBV6-2 or TRBV6-3 and TRBJ2-3, with D perhaps matching TRBD2 (6 bases). The germline V gene has CDR1 MNHEY and CDR2 SVGEGT. The germline V and J ends were trimmed by 6 bases and 6 bases, with 25 bases remaining between them. The CDR3 loop spans 17 amino acids.

This clonotype was seen only a few times. This rearrangement joins TRBV12-3 or TRBV12-4 to TRBJ1-4; D perhaps matches TRBD1 (5 bases). V was clipped by 2 bases and J by 7 bases, with 11 bases between them. This CDR3 has 14 residues. CDR3 protein: CASSLRGEGEKLFF. The CDR3, as DNA: TGTGCCAGCAGTTTAAGAGGGGAGGGTGAAAAACTGTTTTTT.

This clonotype came up a few times. The CDR3 DNA reads TGCGCCAGCAGCTCGGGGGACTTCGGGGTTGAAGAGACCCAGTACTTC. Translating gives CASSSGDFGVEETQYF. The rearrangement joins TRBV5-1 to TRBJ2-5; TRBD2 is a possible D gene (6 bases). Trimming shortened V by 3 bases and J by 3 bases, and 18 bases separated the two germline ends. The CDR3 is made up of 16 amino acids. Looked up from germline, CDR1 is SGHRS and CDR2 is YFSETQ.

This clonotype was seen a few times. The chain joins TRBV20-1 to TRBJ2-1, with 9 nucleotides matching TRBD2. The ends lost 2 bases at V and 8 bases at J; junction bases unmatched: 13. The CDR3 consists of 16 residues. Germline lookup yields CDR1 DFQATT and CDR2 SNEGSKA (reference sequence). Here the CDR3 reads CSARSPGLAKRDEQFF. The CDR3 DNA reads TGCAGTGCTAGAAGTCCGGGACTAGCAAAAAGGGATGAGCAGTTCTTC.